This T cell receptor beta chain was sequenced in a study of identical twins (dated by TCRdb to between 2015 and 2016). About the study as a whole: TCR alpha and beta repertoires from monozygotic twins, unrelated adults of various ages and cord blood were deep-sequenced to test whether fetal clonotypes persist. Replicate twin experiments were performed at different times using different library preparation protocols to rule out contamination. Beyond this particular receptor, the publication reports: Fewer insertions were carried by abundant cord blood beta clonotypes; a weaker similar trend was observed in young adult naive repertoires, while no such trend was observed in memory repertoires. Because the same donors could not be followed over many years, the conclusions depended on cross-sectional statistical analysis. Out-of-frame TCR alpha sequences shared between twins showed an excess of low generation-probability sequences compared with coincidental sharing between unrelated individuals. Recombination models systematically underestimated out-of-frame TCR alpha sharing in monozygotic twins but agreed with sharing between unrelated individuals. In beta out-of-frame sequences, excess twin sharing was weaker, because having fewer shared sequences lowered the signal-to-noise ratio. Zero-insertion analyses could be partly confounded by invariant T cells such as MAIT and iNKT, although diverse VJ usage argued against such confounding for most clonotypes.

The library was made by 5' RACE. Sequencing used an Illumina HiSeq 2000. Template switching added a universal primer binding site, and the final cDNA carried a unique molecular identifier that allowed TCR cDNA molecules to be counted accurately. Specific primers in the conserved constant-segment region were used to synthesize first-strand cDNA for the TCR alpha and beta chains. To control for contamination, every cDNA library was double barcoded, receiving both a SMART-Mk sample barcode and Illumina barcodes. TruSeq adapter sequences and Illumina sample barcodes were added in two successive PCR steps. The Illumina HiSeq platform was used with custom primers to sequence TCR alpha and beta cDNA libraries. Under the source paper's analysis protocol: Unique molecular identifiers were extracted from raw reads with MiGEC, and CDR3 positions were determined with MiXCR. For each individual, recombination models were inferred using an EM algorithm with the repgenHMM and IGoR tools. The tcR package in R was used for shared clonotype analysis, with sharing normalized by the product of cloneset sizes. Out-of-frame nonproductive sequences were analyzed to study raw recombination free of thymic and clonal selection effects. TCRdb trimmed public reads at Q25 via fastp, called clones via MiXCR and kept in-frame beta chains. One record per CDR3 amino acid sequence lists the most common genes and DNA. The V and J calls were not made by the authors but by TCRdb's processing. The sample contains under 400,000 distinct CDR3 sequences, roughly 9% of them found a single time. The ten largest make up 8.5% to 10% of the sample.

As concerns this clonotype: What antigen it recognizes has not been identified. Qualities for individual bases were not recorded, and no much larger clone is one base off.

V is clipped by 0 bases and J by 4 bases, and the sequence between their germline boundaries is 6 bases long. CDR1 and CDR2 are drawn from the germline V gene: MNHEY, SVGAGI. From its cysteine to its phenylalanine, the CDR3 spans 14 amino acids. Left in the record is the CDR3 DNA by itself, 42 bases read in frame from the first base. Every donor in the study was a healthy Caucasian. Three unrelated non-twin adults were also sequenced: a male aged 18 to 30, a male aged 50 to 59 and a female aged 50 to 59. Miltenyi CD45RO+ enrichment and human naive T-cell isolation kits were used to isolate memory (CD45RO+) and naive T cells from PBMC.

The sample was naive T cells sorted from blood. The cell subset or site label here, explained by the study, means: cells isolated with a human naive T-cell isolation kit. The rearranged segments are TRBV6-5 and TRBJ1-4; the D gene assignment is ambiguous. This TCR came from a woman in her forties or fifties in good health. CDR3 loop: CASSYSAFNEKLFF. In nucleotides, the sequence is TGTGCCAGCAGTTACTCGGCGTTTAATGAAAAACTGTTTTTT.